Included here is one T cell receptor (beta chain) sequence, with context. This specimen comes from a study of T cells expressing NK-cell markers. The CDR3 spans 16 residues. Following a re-call of the 5' RACE reads, TCRdb has one entry per CDR3 protein and lacks DNA. This repertoire includes about 260,000 distinct CDR3 sequences. This TCR came from a man aged 18 to 35 in good health. The chain recombines TRBV12-3 or TRBV12-4 with TRBJ2-3; the TCRdb D gene call, TRBD2, has no DNA to confirm it. Sequencing was carried out using blood T cells: a sorted CD56 or NKG2C T cell subset, CD4+ or CD8+ T cells, or bulk PBMC T cells (not recorded which). CDR3 loop: CASSPGTSGLKDTQYF.